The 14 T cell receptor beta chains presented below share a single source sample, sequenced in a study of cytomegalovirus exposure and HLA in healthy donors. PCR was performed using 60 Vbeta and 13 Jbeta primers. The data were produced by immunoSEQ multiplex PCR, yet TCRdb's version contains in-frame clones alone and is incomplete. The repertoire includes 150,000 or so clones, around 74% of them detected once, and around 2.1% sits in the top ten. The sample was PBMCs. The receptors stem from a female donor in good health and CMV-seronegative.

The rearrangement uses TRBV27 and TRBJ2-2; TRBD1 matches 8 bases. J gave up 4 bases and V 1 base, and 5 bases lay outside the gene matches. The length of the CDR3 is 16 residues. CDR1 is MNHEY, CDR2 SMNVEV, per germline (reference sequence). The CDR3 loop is CASSLYRTGITGELFF. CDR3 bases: TGTGCCAGCAGTTTATACAGGACAGGGATCACCGGGGAGCTGTTTTTT.

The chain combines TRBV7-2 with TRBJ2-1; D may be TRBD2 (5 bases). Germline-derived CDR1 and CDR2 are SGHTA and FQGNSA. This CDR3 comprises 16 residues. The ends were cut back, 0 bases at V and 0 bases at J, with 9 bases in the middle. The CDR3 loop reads CASSLAGRGSYNEQFF. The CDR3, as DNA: TGTGCCAGCAGCTTAGCGGGTCGGGGCTCCTACAATGAGCAGTTCTTC.

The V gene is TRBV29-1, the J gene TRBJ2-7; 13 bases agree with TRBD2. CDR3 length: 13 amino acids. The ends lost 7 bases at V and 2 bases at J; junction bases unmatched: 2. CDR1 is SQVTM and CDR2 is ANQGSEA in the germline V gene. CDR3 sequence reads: CSAGLAGAYEQYF. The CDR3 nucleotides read TGCAGCGCCGGACTAGCGGGGGCCTACGAGCAGTACTTC.

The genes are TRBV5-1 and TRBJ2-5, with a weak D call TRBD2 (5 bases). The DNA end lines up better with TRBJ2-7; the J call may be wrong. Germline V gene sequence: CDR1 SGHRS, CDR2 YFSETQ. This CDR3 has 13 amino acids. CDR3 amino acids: CASSLGSSYEQYF. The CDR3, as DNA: TGCGCCAGCAGCTTAGGGAGCTCCTACGAGCAGTACTTC.

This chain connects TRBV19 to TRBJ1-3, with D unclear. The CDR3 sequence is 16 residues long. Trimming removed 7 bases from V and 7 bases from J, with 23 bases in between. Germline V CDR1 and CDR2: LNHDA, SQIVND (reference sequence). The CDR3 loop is CASTPSAGRDWNTIYF. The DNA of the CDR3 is TGTGCCAGTACCCCTTCGGCAGGCCGTGATTGGAACACCATATATTTT.

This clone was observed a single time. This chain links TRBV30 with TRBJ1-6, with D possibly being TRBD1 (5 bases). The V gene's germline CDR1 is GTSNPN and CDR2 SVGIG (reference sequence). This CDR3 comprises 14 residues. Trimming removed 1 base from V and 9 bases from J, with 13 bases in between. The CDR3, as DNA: TGTGCCTGGAGTGGAGCCTGGGGGGGTTCACCCCTCCACTTT. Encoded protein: CAWSGAWGGSPLHF.

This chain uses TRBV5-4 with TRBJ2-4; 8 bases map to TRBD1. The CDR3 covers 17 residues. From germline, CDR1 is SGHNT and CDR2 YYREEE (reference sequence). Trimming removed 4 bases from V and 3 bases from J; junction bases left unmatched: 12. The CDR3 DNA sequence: TGTGCCAGCAGCCCGGGGCAGGGGGCGTACGGCAAAAACATTCAGTACTTC. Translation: CASSPGQGAYGKNIQYF.

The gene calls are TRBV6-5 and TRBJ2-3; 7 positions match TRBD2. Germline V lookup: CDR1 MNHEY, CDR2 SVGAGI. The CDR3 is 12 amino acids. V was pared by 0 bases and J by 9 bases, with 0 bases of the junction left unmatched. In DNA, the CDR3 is TGTGCCAGCAGTTACTCGGGAGGGACGCAGTATTTT. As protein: CASSYSGGTQYF.

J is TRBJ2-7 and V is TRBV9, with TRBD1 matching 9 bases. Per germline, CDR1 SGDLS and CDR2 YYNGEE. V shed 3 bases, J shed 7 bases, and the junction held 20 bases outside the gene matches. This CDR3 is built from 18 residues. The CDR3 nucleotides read TGTGCCAGCAGCGCGCACTCATCCCCCGGGACAGGGTCGGGAGAGCAGTACTTC. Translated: CASSAHSSPGTGSGEQYF.

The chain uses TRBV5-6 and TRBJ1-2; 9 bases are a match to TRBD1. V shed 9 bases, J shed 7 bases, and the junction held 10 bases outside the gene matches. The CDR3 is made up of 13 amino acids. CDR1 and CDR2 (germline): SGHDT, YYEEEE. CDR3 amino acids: CATSDRGAGGYTF. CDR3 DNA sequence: TGTGCCACCTCAGACAGGGGGGCGGGTGGCTACACCTTC.

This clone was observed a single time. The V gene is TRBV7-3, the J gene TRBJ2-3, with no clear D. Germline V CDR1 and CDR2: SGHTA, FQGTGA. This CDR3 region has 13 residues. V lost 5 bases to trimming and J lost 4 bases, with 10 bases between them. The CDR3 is CASSPAPADTQYF. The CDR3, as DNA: TGTGCCAGCAGCCCCGCCCCAGCAGATACGCAGTATTTT. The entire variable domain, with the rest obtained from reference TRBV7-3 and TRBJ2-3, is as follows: GAGVSQTPSNKVTEKGKYVELRCDPISGHTALYWYRQSLGQGPEFLIYFQGTGAADDSGLPNDRFFAVRPEGSVSTLKIQRTERGDSAVYLCASSPAPADTQYFGPGTRLTVL.

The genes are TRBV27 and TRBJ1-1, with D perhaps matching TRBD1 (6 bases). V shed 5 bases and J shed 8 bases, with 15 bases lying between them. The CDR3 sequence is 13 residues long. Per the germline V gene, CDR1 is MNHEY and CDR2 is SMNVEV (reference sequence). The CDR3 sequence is CASSTSSGAEAFF. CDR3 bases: TGTGCCAGCAGTACATCATCAGGGGCCGAAGCTTTCTTT.

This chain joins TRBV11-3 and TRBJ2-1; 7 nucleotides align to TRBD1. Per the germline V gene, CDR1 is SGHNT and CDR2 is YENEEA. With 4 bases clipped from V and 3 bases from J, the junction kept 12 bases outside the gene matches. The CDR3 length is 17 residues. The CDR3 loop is CASSSSRQGVFYNEQFF. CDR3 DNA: TGTGCCAGCAGCTCGTCCCGACAGGGAGTTTTCTACAATGAGCAGTTCTTC.

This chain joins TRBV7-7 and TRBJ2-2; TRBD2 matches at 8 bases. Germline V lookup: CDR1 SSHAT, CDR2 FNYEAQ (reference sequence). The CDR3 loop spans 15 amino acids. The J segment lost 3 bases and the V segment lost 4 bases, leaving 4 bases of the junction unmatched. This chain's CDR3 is CASSSGLGDTGELFF. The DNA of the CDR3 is TGTGCCAGCAGCTCGGGACTAGGGGACACCGGGGAGCTGTTTTTT. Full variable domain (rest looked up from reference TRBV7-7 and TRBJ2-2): GAGVSQSPRYKVTKRGQDVTLRCDPISSHATLYWYQQALGQGPEFLTYFNYEAQPDKSGLPSDRFSAERPEGSISTLTIQRTEQRDSAMYRCASSSGLGDTGELFFGEGSRLTVL.